The sequence of this TCR beta chain was determined in a study of shared clonotypes between healthy human individuals. Study-level points and caveats: Sequencing depth was predicted to influence how clonotypes are shared among donors.

Germline values: CDR1 SGHNT, CDR2 YENEEA. The CDR3 is made up of 13 amino acids. Trimming removed 3 bases from V and 7 bases from J, with 9 bases in between. In regard to this clone: The antigen remains undetermined.

The repertoire was sequenced with immunoSEQ multiplex PCR; TCRdb's copy has only in-frame clones and lacks some. The repertoire has under 1,100,000 clones, about 84% of them found once; the top ten carry 0.55% to 0.7%. J is TRBJ2-2 and V is TRBV11-3, with no clear D. This clonotype was obtained from a man aged 18 to 29 in good health. Some clones in this sample may be carry-over from other donors' samples. Sequenced input: memory CD4+ T cells from PBMCs. The subset: CD45RA-negative fraction. The CDR3 coding sequence is TGTGCCAGCAGCTTCGTATCGGACGGGGAGCTGTTTTTT. Amino acid sequence: CASSFVSDGELFF.